This T cell receptor (beta chain) was captured in a study of tumour-infiltrating T cells in Burkitt lymphoma. Study-wide context: Productive clonality predicted overall and progression-free survival.

The germline V and J ends were trimmed by 5 bases and 4 bases, with 16 bases remaining between them. Germline CDR1 is MNHEY and CDR2 is SVGAGI. The CDR3 is made up of 15 amino acids. Generated by immunoSEQ multiplex PCR, the TCRdb table keeps only in-frame clones and is missing some. The data hold 13,000 to 15,000 clones, with around 75% observed a single time. This receptor was taken from a human donor with diffuse large B-cell lymphoma. The sample taken for sequencing was tumor tissue. The chain has TRBV6-5 and TRBJ2-3; D not resolved. This CDR3 reads CASSGVGRSADTQYF. CDR3 DNA sequence: TGTGCCAGCAGTGGGGTAGGGCGGAGCGCAGATACGCAGTATTTT.